This TCR beta chain was sequenced during a study of T-cell memory formation after mild COVID-19. CDR3 length: 15 amino acids. Germline V gives CDR1 SGHTA, CDR2 FQGTGA. V lost 0 bases to trimming and J lost 4 bases, with 12 bases between them. Using its own MiXCR run on the 5' RACE reads, TCRdb lists one record per CDR3 protein. The sample lists approximately 180,000 distinct CDR3 sequences; 16% were seen once. Sequencing was done on a sample of PBMCs or a T cell subset sorted from them (not recorded which). The rearrangement links TRBV7-3 to TRBJ1-2; D call uncertain. The TCR sequence derives from an adult woman who had mild COVID-19 (a few samples of this study predate the infection). Cell type and time point are not known. Here the CDR3 reads CASSLTDEPSYGYTF. The CDR3 DNA follows: TGTGCCAGCAGCTTAACGGACGAACCTAGCTATGGCTACACCTTC.